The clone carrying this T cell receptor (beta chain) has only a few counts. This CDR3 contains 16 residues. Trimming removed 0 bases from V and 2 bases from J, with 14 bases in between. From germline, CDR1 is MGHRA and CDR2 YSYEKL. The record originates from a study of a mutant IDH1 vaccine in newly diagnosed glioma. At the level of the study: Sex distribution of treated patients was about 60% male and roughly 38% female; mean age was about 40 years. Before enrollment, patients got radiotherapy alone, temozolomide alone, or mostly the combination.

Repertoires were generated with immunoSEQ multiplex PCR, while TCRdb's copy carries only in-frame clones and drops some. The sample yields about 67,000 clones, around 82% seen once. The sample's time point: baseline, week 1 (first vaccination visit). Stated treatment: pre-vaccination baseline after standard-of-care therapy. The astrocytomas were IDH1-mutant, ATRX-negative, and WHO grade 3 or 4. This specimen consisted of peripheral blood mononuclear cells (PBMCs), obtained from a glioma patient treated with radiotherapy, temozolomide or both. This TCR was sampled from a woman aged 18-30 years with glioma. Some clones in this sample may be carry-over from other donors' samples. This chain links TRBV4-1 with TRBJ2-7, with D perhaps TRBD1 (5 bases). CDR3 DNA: TGCGCCAGCAGCCAAGATACGGCAGGGTCACCCTACGAGCAGTACTTC. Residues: CASSQDTAGSPYEQYF.